Detailed here is one T cell receptor (beta chain). The data derive from a study of cytomegalovirus exposure and HLA in healthy donors. Healthy people donating bone marrow made up the donors. J gave up 6 bases and V 3 bases, and 4 bases lay outside the gene matches. Germline CDR1 reads SGHNT; CDR2 reads YENEEA. The CDR3 loop spans 14 amino acids. The PCR ran on 60 Vbeta and 13 Jbeta primers. Measured with immunoSEQ multiplex PCR; TCRdb has only the in-frame clones, and not every one. This sample has about 150,000 clones; roughly 79% occur once, and the top ten carry 1.5% to 1.9%. This sequence was found in a man aged 40-49 years in good health and CMV-seronegative. Input material: PBMCs. V gene TRBV11-3 combines with J gene TRBJ2-1; 8 bases agree with TRBD1. CDR3 amino acids: CASSFGQGINEQFF. In nucleotides, the CDR3 is TGTGCCAGCAGCTTCGGACAGGGCATCAATGAGCAGTTCTTC.